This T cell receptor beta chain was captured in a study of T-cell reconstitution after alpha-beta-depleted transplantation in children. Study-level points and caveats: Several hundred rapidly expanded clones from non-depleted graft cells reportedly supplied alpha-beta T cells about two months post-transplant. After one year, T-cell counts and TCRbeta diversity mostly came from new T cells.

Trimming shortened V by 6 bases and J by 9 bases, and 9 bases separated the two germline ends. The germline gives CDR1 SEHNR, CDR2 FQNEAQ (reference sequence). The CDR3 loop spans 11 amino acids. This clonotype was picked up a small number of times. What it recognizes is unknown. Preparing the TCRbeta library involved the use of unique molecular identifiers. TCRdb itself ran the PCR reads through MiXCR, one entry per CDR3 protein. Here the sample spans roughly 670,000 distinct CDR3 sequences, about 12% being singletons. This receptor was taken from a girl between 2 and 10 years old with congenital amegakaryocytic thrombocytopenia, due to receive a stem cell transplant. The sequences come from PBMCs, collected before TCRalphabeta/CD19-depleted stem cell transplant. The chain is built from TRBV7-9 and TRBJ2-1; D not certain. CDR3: CASRLGGEQFF. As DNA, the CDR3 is TGTGCCAGCAGGTTGGGCGGTGAGCAGTTCTTC.